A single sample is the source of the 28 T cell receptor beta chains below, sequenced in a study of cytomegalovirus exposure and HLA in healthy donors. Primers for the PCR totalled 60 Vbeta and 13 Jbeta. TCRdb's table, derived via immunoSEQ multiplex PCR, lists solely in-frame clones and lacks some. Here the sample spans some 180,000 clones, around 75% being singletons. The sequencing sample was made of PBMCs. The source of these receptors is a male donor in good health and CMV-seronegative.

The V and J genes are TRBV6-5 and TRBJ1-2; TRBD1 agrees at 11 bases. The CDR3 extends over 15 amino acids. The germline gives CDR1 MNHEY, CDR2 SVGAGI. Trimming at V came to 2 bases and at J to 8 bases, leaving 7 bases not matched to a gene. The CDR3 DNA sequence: TGTGCCAGCAGTTACCCCGGACAGGGGGCACGGGGCTACACCTTC. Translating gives CASSYPGQGARGYTF.

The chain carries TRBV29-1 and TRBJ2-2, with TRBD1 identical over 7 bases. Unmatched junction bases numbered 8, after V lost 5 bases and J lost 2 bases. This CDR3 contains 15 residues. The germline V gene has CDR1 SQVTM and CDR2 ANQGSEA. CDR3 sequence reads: CSVPTGVSNTGELFF. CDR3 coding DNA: TGCAGCGTTCCAACAGGGGTATCCAACACCGGGGAGCTGTTTTTT.

The CDR3 protein is CASRTGLPYEQYF. CDR3 sequence (DNA): TGTGCCAGCAGGACAGGGCTCCCCTACGAGCAGTACTTC. The chain recombines TRBV6-1 with TRBJ2-7; 7 bases fit TRBD1. The trim removed 6 bases at V and 2 bases at J, leaving 4 bases unmatched. The CDR3 runs 13 residues. In germline, CDR1 is MNHNS, CDR2 SASEGT.

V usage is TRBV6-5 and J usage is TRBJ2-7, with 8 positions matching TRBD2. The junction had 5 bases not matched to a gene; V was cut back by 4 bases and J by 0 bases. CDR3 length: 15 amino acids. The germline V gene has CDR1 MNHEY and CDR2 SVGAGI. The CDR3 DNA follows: TGTGCCAGCAGTTGGGGGCGGGGGGCCTCCTACGAGCAGTACTTC. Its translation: CASSWGRGASYEQYF.

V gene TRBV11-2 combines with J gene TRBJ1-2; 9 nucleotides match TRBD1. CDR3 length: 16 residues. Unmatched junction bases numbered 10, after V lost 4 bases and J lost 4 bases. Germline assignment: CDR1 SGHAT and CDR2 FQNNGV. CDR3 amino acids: CASSWDPGQGFYGYTF. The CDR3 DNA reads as TGTGCCAGCAGCTGGGATCCGGGACAGGGATTCTATGGCTACACCTTC.

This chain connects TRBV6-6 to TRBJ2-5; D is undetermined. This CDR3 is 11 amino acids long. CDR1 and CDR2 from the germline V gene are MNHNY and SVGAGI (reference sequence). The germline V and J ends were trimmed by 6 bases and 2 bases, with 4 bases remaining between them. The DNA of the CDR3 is TGTGCCAGCAGCCTACAAGAGACCCAGTACTTC. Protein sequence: CASSLQETQYF.

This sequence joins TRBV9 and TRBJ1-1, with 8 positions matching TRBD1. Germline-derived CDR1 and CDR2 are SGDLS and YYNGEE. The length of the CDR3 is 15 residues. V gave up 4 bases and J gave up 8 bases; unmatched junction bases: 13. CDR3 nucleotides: TGTGCCAGCAGCCCCCGGACAGGGTGGGGTTCCGAAGCTTTCTTT. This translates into CASSPRTGWGSEAFF. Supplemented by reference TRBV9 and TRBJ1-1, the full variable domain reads DSGVTQTPKHLITATGQRVTLRCSPRSGDLSVYWYQQSLDQGLQFLIQYYNGEERAKGNILERFSAQQFPDLHSELNLSSLELGDSALYFCASSPRTGWGSEAFFGQGTRLTVV.

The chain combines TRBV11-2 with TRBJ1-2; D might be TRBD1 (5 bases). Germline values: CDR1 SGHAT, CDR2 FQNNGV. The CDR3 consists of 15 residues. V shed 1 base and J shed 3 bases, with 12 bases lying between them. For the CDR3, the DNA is TGTGCCAGCAGCTTAGGGGTGGGCAGGGACTATGGCTACACCTTC. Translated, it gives CASSLGVGRDYGYTF.

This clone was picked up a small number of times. The CDR3 region is CASSLQPSGYNEQFF. As DNA, the CDR3 is TGTGCCAGCAGTTTACAGCCTAGCGGATACAATGAGCAGTTCTTC. The chain links TRBV28 to TRBJ2-1; TRBD2 matches 7 bases. The CDR3 runs to 15 residues. Germline assignment: CDR1 MDHEN and CDR2 SYDVKM. The junction had 5 bases not matched to a gene; V was cut back by 2 bases and J by 4 bases.

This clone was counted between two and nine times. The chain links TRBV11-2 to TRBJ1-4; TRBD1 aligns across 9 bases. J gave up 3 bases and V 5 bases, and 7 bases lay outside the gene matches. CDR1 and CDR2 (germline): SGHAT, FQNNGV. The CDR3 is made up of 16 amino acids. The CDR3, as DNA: TGTGCCAGCAGCACCCACAGGGGGCAGCCTAATGAAAAACTGTTTTTT. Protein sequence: CASSTHRGQPNEKLFF. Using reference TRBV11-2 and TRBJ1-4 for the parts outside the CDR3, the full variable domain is EAGVAQSPRYKIIEKRQSVAFWCNPISGHATLYWYQQILGQGPKLLIQFQNNGVVDDSQLPKDRFSAERLKGVDSTLKIQPAKLEDSAVYLCASSTHRGQPNEKLFFGSGTQLSVL.

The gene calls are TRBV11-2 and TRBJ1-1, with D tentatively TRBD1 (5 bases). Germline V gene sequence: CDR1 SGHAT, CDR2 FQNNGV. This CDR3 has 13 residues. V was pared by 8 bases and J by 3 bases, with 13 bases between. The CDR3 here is CASSPRGDTEAFF. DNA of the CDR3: TGTGCCAGCTCTCCTCGGGGGGACACTGAAGCTTTCTTT.

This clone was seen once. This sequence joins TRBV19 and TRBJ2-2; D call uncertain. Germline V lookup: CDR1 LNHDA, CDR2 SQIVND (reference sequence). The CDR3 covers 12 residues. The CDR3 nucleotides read TGTTCCCCTAGAGGCCCGGCCGGGGAGCTGTTTTTT. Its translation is CSPRGPAGELFF.

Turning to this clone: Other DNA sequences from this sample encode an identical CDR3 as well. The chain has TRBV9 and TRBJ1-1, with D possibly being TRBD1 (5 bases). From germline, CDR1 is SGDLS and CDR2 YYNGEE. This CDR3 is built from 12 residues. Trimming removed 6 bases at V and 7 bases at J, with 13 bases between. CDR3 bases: TGTGCCAGCAAACAAGACGGGGGTGAAGCTTTCTTT. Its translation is CASKQDGGEAFF.

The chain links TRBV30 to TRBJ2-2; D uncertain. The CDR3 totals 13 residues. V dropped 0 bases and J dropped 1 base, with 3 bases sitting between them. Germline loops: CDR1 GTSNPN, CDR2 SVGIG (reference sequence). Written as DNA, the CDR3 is TGTGCCTGGAGTGTACAGAACACCGGGGAGCTGTTTTTT. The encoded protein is CAWSVQNTGELFF. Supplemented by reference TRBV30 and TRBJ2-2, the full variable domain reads SQTIHQWPATLVQPVGSPLSLECTVEGTSNPNLYWYRQAAGRGLQLLFYSVGIGQISSEVPQNLSASRPQDRQFILSSKKLLLSDSGFYLCAWSVQNTGELFFGEGSRLTVL.

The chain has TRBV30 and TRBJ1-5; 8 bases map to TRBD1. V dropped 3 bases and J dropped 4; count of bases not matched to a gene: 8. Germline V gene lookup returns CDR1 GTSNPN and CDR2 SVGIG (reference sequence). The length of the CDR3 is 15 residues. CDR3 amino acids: CAWRSTGAGNQPQHF. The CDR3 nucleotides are TGTGCCTGGAGATCGACAGGGGCCGGGAATCAGCCCCAGCATTTT. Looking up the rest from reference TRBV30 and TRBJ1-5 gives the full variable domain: SQTIHQWPATLVQPVGSPLSLECTVEGTSNPNLYWYRQAAGRGLQLLFYSVGIGQISSEVPQNLSASRPQDRQFILSSKKLLLSDSGFYLCAWRSTGAGNQPQHFGDGTRLSIL.

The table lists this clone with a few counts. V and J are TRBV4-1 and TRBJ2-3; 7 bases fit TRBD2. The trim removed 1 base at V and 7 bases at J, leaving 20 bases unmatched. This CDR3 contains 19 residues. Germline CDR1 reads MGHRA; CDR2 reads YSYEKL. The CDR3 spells CASSQAASGTYTGVNTQYF. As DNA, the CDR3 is TGCGCCAGCAGCCAAGCTGCAAGCGGGACGTACACGGGGGTCAATACGCAGTATTTT.

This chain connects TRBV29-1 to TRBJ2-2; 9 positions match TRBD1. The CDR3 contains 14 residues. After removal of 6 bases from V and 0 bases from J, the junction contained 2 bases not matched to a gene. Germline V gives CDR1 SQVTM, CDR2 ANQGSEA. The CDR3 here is CSVDRGSNTGELFF. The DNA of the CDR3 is TGCAGCGTGGACAGGGGCTCGAACACCGGGGAGCTGTTTTTT.

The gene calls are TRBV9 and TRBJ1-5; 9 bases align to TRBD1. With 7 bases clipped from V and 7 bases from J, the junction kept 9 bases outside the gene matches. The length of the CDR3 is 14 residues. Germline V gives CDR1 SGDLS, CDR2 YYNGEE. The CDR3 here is CASGPGQGGQPQHF. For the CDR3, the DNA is TGTGCCAGCGGTCCGGGACAGGGCGGGCAGCCCCAGCATTTT. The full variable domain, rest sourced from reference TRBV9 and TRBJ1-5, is DSGVTQTPKHLITATGQRVTLRCSPRSGDLSVYWYQQSLDQGLQFLIQYYNGEERAKGNILERFSAQQFPDLHSELNLSSLELGDSALYFCASGPGQGGQPQHFGDGTRLSIL.

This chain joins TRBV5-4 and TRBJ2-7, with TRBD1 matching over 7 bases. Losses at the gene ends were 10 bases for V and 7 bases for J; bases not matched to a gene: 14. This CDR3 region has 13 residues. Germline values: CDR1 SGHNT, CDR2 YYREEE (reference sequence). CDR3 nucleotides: TGTGCCTCAAGCCCTTACAGGGGCCCGGAGCAGTACTTC. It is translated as CASSPYRGPEQYF. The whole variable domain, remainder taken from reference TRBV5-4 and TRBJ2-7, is ETGVTQSPTHLIKTRGQQVTLRCSSQSGHNTVSWYQQALGQGPQFIFQYYREEENGRGNFPPRFSGLQFPNYSSELNVNALELDDSALYLCASSPYRGPEQYFGPGTRLTVT.

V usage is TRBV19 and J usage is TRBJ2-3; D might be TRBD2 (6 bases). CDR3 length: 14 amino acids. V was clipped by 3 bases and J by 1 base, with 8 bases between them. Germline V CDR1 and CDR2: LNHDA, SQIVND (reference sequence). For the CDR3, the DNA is TGTGCCAGTAGTATCGGCGGGGGCACAGATACGCAGTATTTT. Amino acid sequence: CASSIGGGTDTQYF.

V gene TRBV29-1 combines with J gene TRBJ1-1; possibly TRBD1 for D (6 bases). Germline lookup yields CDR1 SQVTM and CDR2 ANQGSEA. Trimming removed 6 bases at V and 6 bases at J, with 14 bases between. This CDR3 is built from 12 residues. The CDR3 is CSVSVQGSEAFF. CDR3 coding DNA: TGCAGCGTCTCAGTCCAGGGGTCTGAAGCTTTCTTT.

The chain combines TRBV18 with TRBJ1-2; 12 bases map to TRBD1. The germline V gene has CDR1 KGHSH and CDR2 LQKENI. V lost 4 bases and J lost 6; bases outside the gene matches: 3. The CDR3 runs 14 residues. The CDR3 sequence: CASSLGTGGDGYTF. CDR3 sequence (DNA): TGTGCCAGCTCACTCGGGACAGGGGGCGATGGCTACACCTTC.

Here the CDR3 reads CASSQESLETSSYNSPLHF. The CDR3 DNA reads TGCGCCAGCAGCCAAGAATCCCTAGAGACTAGCTCCTATAATTCACCCCTCCACTTT. V and J are TRBV4-1 and TRBJ1-6; D gene uncertain. Germline-derived CDR1 and CDR2 are MGHRA and YSYEKL. The CDR3 is 19 amino acids. V lost 0 bases and J 0 bases, leaving 15 bases between the germline ends.

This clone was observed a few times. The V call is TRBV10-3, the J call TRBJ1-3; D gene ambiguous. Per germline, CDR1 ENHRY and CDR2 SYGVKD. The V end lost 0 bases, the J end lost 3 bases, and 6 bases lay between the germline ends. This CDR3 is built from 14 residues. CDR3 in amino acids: CAISESEFGNTIYF. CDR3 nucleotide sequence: TGTGCCATCAGTGAGTCGGAGTTTGGAAACACCATATATTTT.

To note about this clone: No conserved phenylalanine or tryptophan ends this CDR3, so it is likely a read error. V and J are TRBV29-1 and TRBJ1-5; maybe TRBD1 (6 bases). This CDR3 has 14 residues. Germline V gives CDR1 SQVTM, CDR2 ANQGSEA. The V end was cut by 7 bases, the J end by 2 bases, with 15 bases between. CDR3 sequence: CSGSTGTGNQPQHY. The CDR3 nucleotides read TGCAGCGGCTCCACAGGGACCGGCAATCAGCCCCAGCATTAT.

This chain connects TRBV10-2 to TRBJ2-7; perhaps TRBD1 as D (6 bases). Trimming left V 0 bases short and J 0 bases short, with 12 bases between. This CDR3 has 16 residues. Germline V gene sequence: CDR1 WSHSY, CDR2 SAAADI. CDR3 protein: CASSESPDRSSYEQYF. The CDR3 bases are TGCGCCAGCAGTGAGTCGCCGGACAGAAGCTCCTACGAGCAGTACTTC.

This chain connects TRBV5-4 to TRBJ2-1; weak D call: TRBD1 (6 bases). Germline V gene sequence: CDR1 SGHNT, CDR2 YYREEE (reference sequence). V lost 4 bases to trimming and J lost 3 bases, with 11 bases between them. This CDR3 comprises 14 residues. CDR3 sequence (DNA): TGTGCCAGCAGCCGTGGGGGCGTCTACAATGAGCAGTTCTTC. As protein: CASSRGGVYNEQFF.

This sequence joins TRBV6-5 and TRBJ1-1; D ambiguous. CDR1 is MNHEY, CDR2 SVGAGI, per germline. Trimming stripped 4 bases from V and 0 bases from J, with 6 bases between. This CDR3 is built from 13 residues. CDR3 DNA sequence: TGTGCCAGCAGTTCCAACATGAACACTGAAGCTTTCTTT. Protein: CASSSNMNTEAFF.